The present TCR beta chain was sequenced within a study of regulatory T cells in long-lasting Graves disease (dated by TCRdb to the early 2020s). A note on the overall study: Newly diagnosed Graves' disease patients had taken antithyroid drugs for less than 3 months. Patients with persistent Graves' disease were compared with patients with newly diagnosed Graves' disease using TCR sequencing and RNA sequencing of peripheral blood. The study was conducted in China and was registered as a clinical trial. A total of some 35 samples underwent TCR sequencing, from roughly 13 patients with persistent Graves' disease and about 20 patients with newly diagnosed Graves' disease.

What the research found in general, with its limitations: Only peripheral blood was studied, because thyroid tissue, the primary lesion, was inaccessible. The authors noted that the small sample size was a limitation that may lower accuracy. Compared with newly diagnosed patients, patients with persistent Graves' disease had lower TCR Shannon entropy and fewer highly expanded clones, which suggests clonal expansion. Sequencing and analysis were limited to the TCR beta chain. Persistent disease showed preferential use of TRBV28, TRBJ1-2 and TRBJ2-5, whereas newly diagnosed disease favored TRBV20-1 and TRBJ2-1. A larger number of public clonotypes was shared among persistent patients (fewer than 3,000) than among newly diagnosed patients (around 880).

This clonotype has a count of ten or more. Its antigen remains unidentified. Base-call qualities are not available, and no considerably larger clone is one nucleotide away. This sample's time point label indicates: newly diagnosed GD, antithyroid drugs for less than 3 months. For both TCR sequencing and RNA sequencing, RNA was extracted from PBMCs using TRIzol. Graves' disease was diagnosed according to American Thyroid Association guidelines. The patients came from an endocrinology department in Xi'an, China. Each patient gave 7.5 to 10 milliliters of peripheral blood, collected in an EDTA anticoagulant tube. Ficoll Paque Plus density gradient separation was used to isolate PBMCs, and no further T cell sorting was done. RNA quality was checked with an Agilent 2100 Bioanalyzer and agarose gel, and concentration with a NanoDrop 2000. Looking up the germline V gene yields CDR1 MNHEY and CDR2 SVGAGI. The CDR3 has 18 amino acids, counting the end cysteine and phenylalanine. Of all the DNA, just the CDR3 is kept, 54 bases in frame from base 1. The germline ends are 21 bases apart after V is trimmed by 2 bases and J by 7 bases.

Library preparation used multiplex PCR. TCRdb lists the instrument as Illumina HiSeq 4000. CDR3 regions were amplified by Arm-PCR with iRepertoire HTBI primers to construct TCR beta libraries. Gel purification was performed on PCR products prior to sequencing. On the authors' methods: Gene usage analysis of CDR3 amino acid clonotypes used the approximately 62 TRBV and about 14 TRBJ segments found across samples. Filtered high-quality paired reads were merged into contigs using COPE and FqMerger. BLAST was used to align contigs to the IMGT TRBV, TRBD and TRBJ reference genes, and CDR3 was defined following IMGT. Any clonotype with a frequency above 0.1% was counted as a highly expanded clone. Shannon entropy served as the measure of repertoire diversity, while the Gini coefficient captured V-J evenness. A clonotype found in more than one individual was treated as public. TCRdb reworked the public reads: Q25 trimming with fastp, MiXCR clone assembly, productive beta chains retained. Each CDR3 protein gets just one entry, which takes the most common genes and DNA from the rows behind it. These V and J calls originate from TCRdb's pipeline instead of the authors' own analysis. Here the sample has hundreds of thousands of distinct CDR3 sequences; more than 10% occur a single time. The ten largest account for 8.9% of the sample.

The same sample was also studied in work on T cells in Graves' hyperthyroidism and ophthalmopathy. From the second report: Stable Graves' hyperthyroidism was defined as the absence of progression to ophthalmopathy over 18 months of follow-up. Hyperthyroidism patients were newly diagnosed, had a disease duration of under 2 months, and were aged 18 to 65 years. Any patient with an uncontrolled infection, another autoimmune disease, pregnancy or lactation was excluded. Diagnoses relied on clinical symptoms, serum thyroxine and TRAb, thyroid ultrasound and orbital computed tomography. The TCR CDR3 was subjected to a first round of RT-PCR using the HTBI primer set and the Qiagen OneStep RT-PCR kit. Most expanded thyroid clonotypes (frequency above 0.001) were also detected in blood, suggesting blood repertoires may reflect thyroid immune responses. A 13 V-J signature model separated ophthalmopathy from stable hyperthyroidism, with approximately 87% sensitivity and about 81% specificity in cross-validation and 80%/75% in testing. In validation, progression to ophthalmopathy was predicted by the model with nearly 71% sensitivity and around 75% specificity, a median of 6.5 months before onset. TCR V-J signatures able to tell the groups apart were searched for in a discovery cohort of approximately 95 patients, of whom more than 40 had Graves' ophthalmopathy and 57 had stable Graves' hyperthyroidism. Prospective prediction of ophthalmopathy was tested in an independent validation cohort of fewer than 20 hyperthyroidism patients and 15 to 17 patients who later progressed to ophthalmopathy. The roughly 100 discovery patients were randomly divided into training and test sets at a 7:3 ratio. In about 6 Graves' hyperthyroidism patients, the study also compared T-cell repertoires from thyroid tissue with T-cell repertoires from blood. Following sampling, methimazole starting at 30 mg daily was given to hyperthyroidism patients, and high-dose intravenous methylprednisolone was given to ophthalmopathy patients. Libraries were constructed in a second round of multiplex PCR, after which size selection and purification were carried out. Paired-end sequencing of the libraries was performed with 100 bp reads on an Illumina HiSeq2000. Raw data were processed with SOAPnuke, discarding reads with adapters, uncalled bases, mean Phred below 15, or no exact constant-primer or identifier match. High-quality paired reads were merged with COPE v1.2.5, and unique nucleotide sequences were defined as clonotypes. MiTCR v1.1 was used to align the clonotypes against IMGT TRBV, TRBD and TRBJ reference segments. Only V-J combinations with frequency above 0.0001, covering 99.2% of repertoires, were analysed. The TCS score was defined as the ratio of F50 (clonal expansion) to E x V (chaos), calculated using BLOSUM62-based TCRdist between CDR3 peptides within each V-J. Welch's t-statistics and random forest reduced several hundred V-J features to roughly 13, which were used in a naive Bayes classifier (R e1071). No statistical method was used to set the sample size in advance, and investigators knew the group allocation. The paper describes TCR Vbeta CDR3 sequencing of 130 to 150 peripheral blood samples, made up of 43 ophthalmopathy patients, around 78 hyperthyroidism patients and approximately 17 progressor patients.

The source is a woman in her twenties or thirties with Graves disease. Donor details come from another sample of the same person, matched by shared clones. The sequences come from peripheral blood mononuclear cells (PBMCs), collected at new diagnosis, from a patient treated with antithyroid drugs. Recombination linked TRBV6-5 to TRBJ1-6; the best D guess is TRBD1, with 6 bases matching. The CDR3 region reads CASSYDRPGFSKNSPLHF. In nucleotides, the sequence is TGTGCCAGCAGTTACGACAGGCCCGGTTTCTCGAAGAATTCACCCCTCCACTTT.